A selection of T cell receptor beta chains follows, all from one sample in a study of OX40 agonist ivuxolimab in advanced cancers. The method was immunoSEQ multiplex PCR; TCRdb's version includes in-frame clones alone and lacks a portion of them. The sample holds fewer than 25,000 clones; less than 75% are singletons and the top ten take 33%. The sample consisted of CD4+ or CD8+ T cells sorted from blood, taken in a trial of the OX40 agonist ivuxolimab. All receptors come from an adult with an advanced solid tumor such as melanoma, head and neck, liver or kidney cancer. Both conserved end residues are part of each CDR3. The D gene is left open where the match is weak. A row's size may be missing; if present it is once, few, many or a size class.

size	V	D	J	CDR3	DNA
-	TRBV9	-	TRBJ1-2	CASSVGGDYGYTF	TGTGCCAGCAGCGTAGGCGGAGATTATGGCTACACCTTC
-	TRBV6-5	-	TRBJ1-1	CASSYDKGWNTEAFF	TGTGCCAGCAGTTACGACAAGGGCTGGAACACTGAAGCTTTCTTT
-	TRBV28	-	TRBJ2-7	CASSLGWGSYEQYF	TGTGCCAGCAGTTTAGGCTGGGGGAGCTACGAGCAGTACTTC
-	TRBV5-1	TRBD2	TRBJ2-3	CASRVLAGGKDTQYF	TGCGCCAGCAGAGTGCTAGCGGGAGGCAAGGATACGCAGTATTTT
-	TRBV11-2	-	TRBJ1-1	CASSQYMKGETEAFF	TGTGCCAGCAGCCAATACATGAAAGGGGAAACTGAAGCTTTCTTT
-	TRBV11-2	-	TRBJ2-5	CASSPAGETQYF	TGTGCCAGCAGCCCCGCGGGGGAGACCCAGTACTTC
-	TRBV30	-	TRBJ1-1	CAWKDLPGTEAFF	TGTGCCTGGAAGGACCTCCCGGGCACTGAAGCTTTCTTT
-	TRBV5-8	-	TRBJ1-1	CASSLATGVTEAFF	TGTGCCAGCAGCTTGGCAACGGGAGTCACTGAAGCTTTCTTT
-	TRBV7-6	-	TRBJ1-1	CASSPGAGGYLNTEAFF	TGTGCCAGCAGCCCGGGGGCCGGGGGCTATTTGAACACTGAAGCTTTCTTT
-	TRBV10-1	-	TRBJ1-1	CATSTAHNTEAFF	TGCGCCACCTCGACAGCTCACAACACTGAAGCTTTCTTT
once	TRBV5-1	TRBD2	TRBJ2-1	CASSLNGWLREGGDEQFF	TGCGCCAGCAGCTTAAACGGTTGGCTGCGGGAGGGGGGGGATGAGCAGTTCTTC
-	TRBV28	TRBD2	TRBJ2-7	CASSPLGGYYEQYF	TGTGCCAGCAGTCCTCTCGGGGGGTACTACGAGCAGTACTTC
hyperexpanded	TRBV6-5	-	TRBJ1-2	CASSYGGEGYTF	TGTGCCAGCAGTTACGGGGGGGAGGGCTACACCTTC
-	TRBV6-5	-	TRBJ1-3	CASSYSSSGADTIYF	TGTGCCAGCAGTTACTCGAGCTCCGGCGCCGACACCATATATTTT
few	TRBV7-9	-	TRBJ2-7	CASSPSYDYEQYF	TGTGCCAGCAGCCCTAGCTACGACTACGAGCAGTACTTC
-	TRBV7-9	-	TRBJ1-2	CASSHDGSYYGYTF	TGTGCCAGCAGCCATGACGGAAGTTACTATGGCTACACCTTC
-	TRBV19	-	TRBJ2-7	CASSMTDGTGYEQYF	TGTGCCAGTAGTATGACGGATGGGACGGGCTACGAGCAGTACTTC
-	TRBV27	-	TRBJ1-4	CASSGLSEKLFF	TGTGCCAGCTCCGGCTTGTCGGAAAAACTGTTTTTT
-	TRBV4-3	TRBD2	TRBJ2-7	CASSQDSGGGYEQYF	TGCGCCAGCAGCCAAGATTCGGGGGGGGGTTACGAGCAGTACTTC
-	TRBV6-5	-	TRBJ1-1	CASSYRTESGNTEAFF	TGTGCCAGCAGTTATCGGACGGAATCAGGAAACACTGAAGCTTTCTTT
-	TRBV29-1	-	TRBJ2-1	CSAREYNEQFF	TGCAGCGCCCGGGAGTACAATGAGCAGTTCTTC
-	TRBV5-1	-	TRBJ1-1	CASSPTGLEAFF	TGCGCCAGCAGCCCTACAGGACTTGAAGCTTTCTTT
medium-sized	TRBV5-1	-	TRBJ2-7	CASSLEDRSYEQYF	TGCGCCAGCAGTCTGGAGGACAGATCCTACGAGCAGTACTTC
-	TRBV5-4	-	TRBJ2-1	CASSYGVNEQFF	TGTGCCAGCAGCTATGGGGTCAATGAGCAGTTCTTC
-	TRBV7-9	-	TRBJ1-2	CVSSPFVSVGGGYTF	TGTGTCAGCAGTCCATTCGTTTCCGTTGGGGGTGGCTACACCTTC
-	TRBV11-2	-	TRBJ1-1	CASSLGGRNTEAFF	TGTGCCAGCAGCTTAGGGGGACGGAACACTGAAGCTTTCTTT
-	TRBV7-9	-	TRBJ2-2	CASSLSSRTGELFF	TGTGCCAGCAGCTTATCCTCTAGGACCGGGGAGCTGTTTTTT
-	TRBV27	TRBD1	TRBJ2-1	CASSLWTGSYNEQFF	TGTGCCAGCAGTTTATGGACAGGATCGTACAATGAGCAGTTCTTC
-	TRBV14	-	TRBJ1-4	CASSQWIGKIFSTNEKLFF	TGTGCCAGCAGCCAGTGGATAGGGAAAATCTTTTCAACTAATGAAAAACTGTTTTTT
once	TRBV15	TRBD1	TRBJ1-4	CATSRAFVGQGATNEKLFF	TGTGCCACCAGCAGAGCATTTGTGGGACAGGGGGCAACTAATGAAAAACTGTTTTTT
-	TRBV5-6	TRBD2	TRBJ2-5	CASSFDGGYGSQETQYF	TGTGCCAGCAGCTTTGACGGGGGGTATGGGAGCCAAGAGACCCAGTACTTC
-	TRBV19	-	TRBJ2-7	CASSVTDFGIYEQYF	TGTGCCAGTAGTGTCACCGACTTCGGTATCTACGAGCAGTACTTC
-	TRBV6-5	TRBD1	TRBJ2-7	CASSIQGDYEQYF	TGTGCCAGCAGTATACAGGGGGATTACGAGCAGTACTTC
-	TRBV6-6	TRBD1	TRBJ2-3	CASSYSTGYADTQYF	TGTGCCAGCAGTTACTCGACAGGGTATGCAGATACGCAGTATTTT
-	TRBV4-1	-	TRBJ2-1	CASSYLEVPSYNEQFF	TGCGCCAGCAGCTATTTGGAGGTTCCCTCCTACAATGAGCAGTTCTTC
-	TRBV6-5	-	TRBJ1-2	CASSLYLGRGYTF	TGTGCCAGCAGTTTGTATCTTGGGCGCGGCTACACCTTC
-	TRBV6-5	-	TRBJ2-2	CASSYELANTGELFF	TGTGCCAGCAGTTACGAACTAGCGAACACCGGGGAGCTGTTTTTT
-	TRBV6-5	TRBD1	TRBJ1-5	CASRDRVNQPQHF	TGTGCCAGCCGGGACAGGGTCAATCAGCCCCAGCATTTT
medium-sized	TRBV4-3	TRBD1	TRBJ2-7	CASSQDWTGSTYEQYF	TGCGCCAGCAGCCAAGATTGGACAGGGAGTACCTACGAGCAGTACTTC
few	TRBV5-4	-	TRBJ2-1	CASSLDSYNEQFF	TGTGCCAGCAGCTTAGACAGTTACAATGAGCAGTTCTTC
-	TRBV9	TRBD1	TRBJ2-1	CASRGRQGVNNEQFF	TGTGCCAGCAGAGGTCGACAGGGGGTTAACAATGAGCAGTTCTTC
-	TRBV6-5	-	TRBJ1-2	CASSEGNYGYTF	TGTGCCAGCAGCGAGGGAAACTATGGCTACACCTTC
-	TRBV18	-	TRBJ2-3	CASSPTGASTDTQYF	TGTGCCAGCTCACCAACGGGGGCTAGCACAGATACGCAGTATTTT
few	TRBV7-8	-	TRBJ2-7	CASSNSIDSYEQYF	TGTGCCAGCAGTAATAGTATAGATTCCTACGAGCAGTACTTC
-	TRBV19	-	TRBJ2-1	CASSIGGDPYNEQFF	TGTGCCAGTAGTATAGGAGGGGACCCCTACAATGAGCAGTTCTTC
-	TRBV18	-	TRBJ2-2	CASSPRDLNTGELFF	TGTGCCAGCTCACCACGGGACCTAAACACCGGGGAGCTGTTTTTT
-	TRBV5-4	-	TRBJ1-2	CASSLDGPYGYTF	TGTGCCAGCAGCTTGGACGGGCCTTATGGCTACACCTTC
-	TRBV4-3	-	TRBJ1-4	CASSQERGQNEKLFF	TGCGCCAGCAGCCAAGAACGAGGGCAGAATGAAAAACTGTTTTTT
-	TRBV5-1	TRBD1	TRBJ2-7	CASSWGVVGTGASLSYEQYF	TGCGCCAGCAGCTGGGGGGTCGTAGGGACAGGGGCGTCCCTCTCCTACGAGCAGTACTTC
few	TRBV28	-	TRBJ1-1	CASSFPILGTTEAFF	TGTGCCAGCAGTTTCCCCATCCTCGGGACCACTGAAGCTTTCTTT
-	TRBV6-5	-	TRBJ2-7	CASLSGQTYEQYF	TGTGCCAGCCTCTCGGGACAAACCTACGAGCAGTACTTC
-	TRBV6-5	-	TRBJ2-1	CATSPRGSYNEQFF	TGTGCCACCTCCCCAAGGGGATCCTACAATGAGCAGTTCTTC
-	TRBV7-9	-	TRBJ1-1	CASSLARYEAFF	TGTGCCAGCAGCTTAGCGCGGTACGAAGCTTTCTTT
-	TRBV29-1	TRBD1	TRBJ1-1	CSVTGQGPEAFF	TGCAGCGTAACGGGACAGGGCCCTGAAGCTTTCTTT
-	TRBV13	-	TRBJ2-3	CASSLTGTSTDTQYF	TGTGCCAGCAGCTTAACCGGGACTAGCACAGATACGCAGTATTTT
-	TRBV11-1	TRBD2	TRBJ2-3	CASSLAGAPDTQYF	TGTGCCAGTAGTCTGGCGGGAGCACCAGATACGCAGTATTTT
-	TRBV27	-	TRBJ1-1	CASSSRRWAEAFF	TGTGCCAGCAGTTCCCGACGGTGGGCTGAAGCTTTCTTT